One and the same sample provided the 15 T cell receptor beta chains below, sequenced in a study of long-term antiretroviral therapy in people with HIV. A v3.0 immunoSEQ assay was performed at survey level. Some clones are missing from TCRdb's copy, which holds only in-frame ones; the method was immunoSEQ multiplex PCR. The repertoire holds about 12,000 clones, with approximately 71% as singletons. The input for sequencing was unsorted PBMCs, taken 0.5 years before starting antiretroviral therapy. Receptors were obtained from a woman in her thirties or forties with HIV.

The rearrangement joins TRBV27 to TRBJ2-1; TRBD2 matches 14 bases. The CDR3 has 17 amino acids. Trimming took 7 bases from V and 1 from J; bases not matched to a gene: 6. Germline loops: CDR1 MNHEY, CDR2 SMNVEV (reference sequence). As DNA, the CDR3 is TGTGCCAGCACCCTGACTAGCGGGGGGGCATCCTACAATGAGCAGTTCTTC. It encodes CASTLTSGGASYNEQFF.

The chain joins TRBV7-9 to TRBJ2-2; unclear D gene. The germline V gene has CDR1 SEHNR and CDR2 FQNEAQ (reference sequence). CDR3 length equals 10 residues. The germline V and J ends were trimmed by 7 bases and 9 bases, with 6 bases remaining between them. For the CDR3, the DNA is TGTGCCAGCAAGGCTAGGGAGCTGTTTTTT. It encodes CASKARELFF. Full variable domain (remainder filled in from reference TRBV7-9 and TRBJ2-2): DTGVSQNPRHKITKRGQNVTFRCDPISEHNRLYWYRQTLGQGPEFLTYFQNEAQLEKSRLLSDRFSAERPKGSFSTLEIQRTEQGDSAMYLCASKARELFFGEGSRLTVL.

The chain has TRBV7-9 and TRBJ2-7; D is unclear. The V and J ends lost 1 base and 7 bases respectively, with 11 bases between them. Germline V gene data show CDR1 as SEHNR and CDR2 as FQNEAQ (reference sequence). The CDR3 loop spans 13 amino acids. DNA for the CDR3: TGTGCCAGCAGCTTAGTTGAAGTCGGGGAGCAGTACTTC. This translates into CASSLVEVGEQYF.

This clone appeared a single time. The chain has TRBV7-2 and TRBJ2-7, with 9 bases identical to TRBD2. CDR1 is SGHTA, CDR2 FQGNSA, per germline. The V segment lost 5 bases and the J segment 5 bases; nucleotides outside the gene matches: 7. The length of the CDR3 is 14 residues. This CDR3 reads CASSPPSGRNEQYF. The CDR3, as DNA: TGTGCCAGCAGCCCACCGAGCGGGAGGAACGAGCAGTACTTC. Supplemented by reference TRBV7-2 and TRBJ2-7, the full variable domain reads GAGVSQSPSNKVTEKGKDVELRCDPISGHTALYWYRQSLGQGLEFLIYFQGNSAPDKSGLPSDRFSAERTGGSVSTLTIQRTQQEDSAVYLCASSPPSGRNEQYFGPGTRLTVT.

This clone has just a few counts. The J gene is TRBJ1-5, the V gene TRBV19, with D maybe TRBD1 (5 bases). This CDR3 spans 15 amino acids. V gave up 7 bases and J gave up 8 bases, with 21 bases separating them. The germline V gene has CDR1 LNHDA and CDR2 SQIVND (reference sequence). As DNA, the CDR3 is TGTGCCAGTACCCAGAGTTGGGAGGGGATTGAGCCCCAGCATTTT. It codes for CASTQSWEGIEPQHF.

This sequence joins TRBV10-3 and TRBJ1-2; tentative D call: TRBD1 (5 bases). V lost 7 bases and J lost 8, with 23 bases in between. This CDR3 region has 15 residues. Germline V gene data show CDR1 as ENHRY and CDR2 as SYGVKD. The CDR3 protein is CAINPRMQGVKGYTF. CDR3 nucleotides: TGTGCCATCAACCCCCGGATGCAGGGTGTTAAGGGCTACACCTTC.

This clone was detected only once. The V and J genes are TRBV5-4 and TRBJ2-7; the match to TRBD2 covers 7 bases. V was clipped by 0 bases and J by 4 bases; unmatched bases: 10. CDR3 length: 16 amino acids. Germline assignment: CDR1 SGHNT and CDR2 YYREEE (reference sequence). The chain's CDR3 is CASSLAWSGRAYEQYF. The CDR3 DNA reads TGTGCCAGCAGCTTGGCCTGGTCAGGGAGGGCTTACGAGCAGTACTTC.

Only one count was recorded for this clone. The chain employs TRBV7-2 and TRBJ2-1, with 7 bases lining up with TRBD2. Germline CDR1 is SGHTA and CDR2 is FQGNSA. V lost 5 bases and J lost 1; bases outside the gene matches: 8. This CDR3 comprises 16 residues. CDR3 loop: CASSPGAGWSYNEQFF. The CDR3 coding sequence is TGTGCCAGCAGCCCGGGAGCGGGATGGTCCTACAATGAGCAGTTCTTC.

CDR3 residues: CASSVDVVDEQFF. CDR3 DNA sequence: TGTGCCAGCAGCGTCGATGTAGTGGATGAGCAGTTCTTC. The chain carries TRBV9 and TRBJ2-1; no clear D gene. Germline V gene lookup returns CDR1 SGDLS and CDR2 YYNGEE. Deletions cut 2 bases from V and 8 bases from J, with 11 bases between. CDR3 length: 13 amino acids.

This chain links TRBV30 with TRBJ1-5; D uncertain. The CDR3 covers 13 residues. The V end lost 0 bases, the J end lost 5 bases, and 8 bases lay between the germline ends. Germline-derived CDR1 and CDR2 are GTSNPN and SVGIG (reference sequence). Here the CDR3 DNA reads TGTGCCTGGAGTGTATCGGGAGATCAGCCCCAGCATTTT. This translates into CAWSVSGDQPQHF.

CDR3 sequence (DNA): TGTGCCAGCAGCTTAGTAAATCAGCCCCAGCATTTT. Encoded protein: CASSLVNQPQHF. The chain employs TRBV7-6 and TRBJ1-5; D is ambiguous. In germline, CDR1 is SGHVS, CDR2 FNYEAQ. Between the trimmed V and J ends, which lost 1 base and 4 bases, there was a span of 2 bases. This CDR3 contains 12 residues. Together with reference TRBV7-6 and TRBJ1-5, the CDR3 gives the full variable domain: GAGVSQSPRYKVTKRGQDVALRCDPISGHVSLYWYRQALGQGPEFLTYFNYEAQQDKSGLPNDRFSAERPEGSISTLTIQRTEQRDSAMYRCASSLVNQPQHFGDGTRLSIL.

The chain carries TRBV19 and TRBJ1-2; D is ambiguous. This CDR3 has 14 residues. Germline V CDR1 and CDR2: LNHDA, SQIVND (reference sequence). V dropped 11 bases and J dropped 6 bases, with 22 bases sitting between them. CDR3 residues: CAGSPGMDYHGYTF. In nucleotides, the CDR3 is TGTGCCGGATCTCCGGGAATGGACTACCATGGCTACACCTTC.

The chain uses TRBV23-1 and TRBJ2-5, with TRBD1 as a possible D gene (6 bases). TRBV23-1 is known as an ORF, though its function is uncertain. The length of the CDR3 is 16 residues. Trimming pared 4 bases from V and 1 base from J, leaving 16 bases between. This CDR3 is CASSPSLQGPQETQYF. CDR3 DNA: TGCGCCAGCAGTCCCTCTCTCCAGGGGCCCCAAGAGACCCAGTACTTC.

The gene calls are TRBV5-1 and TRBJ2-3; 13 bases match TRBD2. Unmatched junction bases numbered 14, after V lost 6 bases and J lost 4 bases. Germline CDR1 and CDR2: SGHRS and YFSETQ. There are 18 residues in the CDR3. CDR3 nucleotide sequence: TGCGCCAGCAAAACCAGACTAGCGGGAGGTCTTAGCGCAGATACGCAGTATTTT. This encodes CASKTRLAGGLSADTQYF.

The V and J genes are TRBV11-2 and TRBJ1-3; D gene ambiguous. CDR3 length equals 11 residues. The ends were cut back, 5 bases at V and 8 bases at J, with 7 bases in the middle. CDR1 is SGHAT, CDR2 FQNNGV, per germline. The CDR3 loop is CASSLLDTIYF. The CDR3 bases are TGTGCCAGCAGCCTCCTTGACACCATATATTTT.